The following is a TCR beta chain sequence with its context. No antigen is known for it. The CDR3 runs 14 residues. With 0 bases removed from V and 4 bases from J, the gap between germline ends came to 10 bases. The germline CDR1 and CDR2 sequences are LGHNA and YNFKEQ. This entry comes from a study of cytomegalovirus exposure and HLA in healthy donors. Findings of the study overall: Most likely, a cluster of highly shared sequence variants arose as a sequencing artifact. Rarity characterized most TCR sequences, yet some public TCRs appeared in many donors. Researchers catalogued approximately 160 TCR beta chains as cytomegalovirus-associated.

PCR primers comprised 60 Vbeta and 13 Jbeta primers. Sequencing used immunoSEQ multiplex PCR; TCRdb keeps in-frame clones, though not all of them. This table has around 150,000 clones, around 75% appearing once. Sequences were obtained from PBMCs. This rearrangement joins TRBV4-2 to TRBJ2-7; D is possibly TRBD1 (5 bases). This TCR was sampled from a man aged 35 to 55 in good health and CMV-seronegative. DNA for the CDR3: TGTGCCAGCAGCCAAGATGAAGGGGCGTACGAGCAGTACTTC. Residues: CASSQDEGAYEQYF.